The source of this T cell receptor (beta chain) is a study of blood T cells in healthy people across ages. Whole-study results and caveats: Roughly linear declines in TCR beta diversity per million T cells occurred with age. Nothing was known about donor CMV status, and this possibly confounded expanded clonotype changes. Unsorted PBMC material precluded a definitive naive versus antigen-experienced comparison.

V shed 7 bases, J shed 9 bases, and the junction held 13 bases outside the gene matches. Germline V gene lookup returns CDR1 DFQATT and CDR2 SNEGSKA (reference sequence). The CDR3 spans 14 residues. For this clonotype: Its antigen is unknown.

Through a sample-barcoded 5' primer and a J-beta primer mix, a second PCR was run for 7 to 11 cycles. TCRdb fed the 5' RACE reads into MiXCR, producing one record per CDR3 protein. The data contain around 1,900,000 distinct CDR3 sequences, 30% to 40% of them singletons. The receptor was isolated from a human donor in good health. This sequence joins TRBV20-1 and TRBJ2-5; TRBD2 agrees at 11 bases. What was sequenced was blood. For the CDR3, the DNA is TGCAGTGGAACCGTAGCGGGGGGGCCGGAGGCCCAGTACTTC. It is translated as CSGTVAGGPEAQYF.